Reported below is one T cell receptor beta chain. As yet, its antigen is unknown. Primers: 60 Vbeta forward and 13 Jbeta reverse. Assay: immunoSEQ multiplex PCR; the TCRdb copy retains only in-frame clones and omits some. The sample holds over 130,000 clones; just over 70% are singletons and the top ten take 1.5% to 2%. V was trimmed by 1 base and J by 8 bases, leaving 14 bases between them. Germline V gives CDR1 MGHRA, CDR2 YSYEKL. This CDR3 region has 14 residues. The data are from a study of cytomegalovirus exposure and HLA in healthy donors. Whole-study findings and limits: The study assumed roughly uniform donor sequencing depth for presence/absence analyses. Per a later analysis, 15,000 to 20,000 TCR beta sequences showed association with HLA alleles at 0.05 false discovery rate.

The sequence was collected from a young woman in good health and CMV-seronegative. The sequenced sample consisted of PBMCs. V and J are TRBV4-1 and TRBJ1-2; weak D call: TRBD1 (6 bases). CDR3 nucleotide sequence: TGCGCCAGCAGCCAAGCTAGCGGACAGTCGGGCTACACCTTC. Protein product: CASSQASGQSGYTF.